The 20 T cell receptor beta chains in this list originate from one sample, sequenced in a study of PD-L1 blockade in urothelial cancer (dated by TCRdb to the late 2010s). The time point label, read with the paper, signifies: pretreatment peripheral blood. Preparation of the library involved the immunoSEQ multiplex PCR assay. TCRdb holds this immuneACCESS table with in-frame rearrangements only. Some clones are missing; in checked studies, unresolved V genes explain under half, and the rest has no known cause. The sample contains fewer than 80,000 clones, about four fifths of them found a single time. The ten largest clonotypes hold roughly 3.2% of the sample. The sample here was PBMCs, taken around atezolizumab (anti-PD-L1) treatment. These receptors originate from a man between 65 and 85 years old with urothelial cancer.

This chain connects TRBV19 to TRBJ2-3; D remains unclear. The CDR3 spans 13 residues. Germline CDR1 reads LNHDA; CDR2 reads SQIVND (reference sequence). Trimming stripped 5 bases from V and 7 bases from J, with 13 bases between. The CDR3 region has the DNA TGTGCCAGTAGTCACATCGATTCCCATACGCAGTATTTT. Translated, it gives CASSHIDSHTQYF.

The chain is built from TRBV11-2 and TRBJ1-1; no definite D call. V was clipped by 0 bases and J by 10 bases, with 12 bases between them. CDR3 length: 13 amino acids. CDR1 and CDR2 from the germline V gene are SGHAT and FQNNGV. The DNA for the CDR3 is TGTGCCAGCAGCTTAGATTTAGCAGCAGCAGCTTTCTTT. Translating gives CASSLDLAAAAFF.

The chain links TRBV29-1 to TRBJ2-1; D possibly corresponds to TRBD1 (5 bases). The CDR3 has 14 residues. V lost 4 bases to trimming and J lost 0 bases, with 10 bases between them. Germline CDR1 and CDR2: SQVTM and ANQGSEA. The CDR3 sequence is CSVATTGSYNEQFF. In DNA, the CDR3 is TGCAGCGTTGCCACTACAGGCTCCTACAATGAGCAGTTCTTC.

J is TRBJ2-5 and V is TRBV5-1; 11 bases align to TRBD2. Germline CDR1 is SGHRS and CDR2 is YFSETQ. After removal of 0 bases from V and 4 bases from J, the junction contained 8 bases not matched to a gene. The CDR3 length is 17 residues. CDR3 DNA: TGCGCCAGCAGCTTGGGACCCATAGCGGGAGGGATAGAGACCCAGTACTTC. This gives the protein CASSLGPIAGGIETQYF.

DNA of the CDR3: TGTGCCAGCAGCCCTAACGGGGGCACTGAAGCTTTCTTT. This codes for CASSPNGGTEAFF. The rearrangement uses TRBV7-9 and TRBJ1-1, with D perhaps TRBD1 (5 bases). Trimming left V 5 bases short and J 4 bases short, with 11 bases between. Germline-derived CDR1 and CDR2 are SEHNR and FQNEAQ (reference sequence). The CDR3 is 13 residues long.

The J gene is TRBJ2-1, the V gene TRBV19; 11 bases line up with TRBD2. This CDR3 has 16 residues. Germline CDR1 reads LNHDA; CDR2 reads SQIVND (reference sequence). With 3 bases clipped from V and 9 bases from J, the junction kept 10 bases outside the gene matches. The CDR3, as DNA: TGTGCCAGTAGTATTCAAGTAGCGGGAGGGCCTGGTGAGCAGTTCTTC. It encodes CASSIQVAGGPGEQFF.

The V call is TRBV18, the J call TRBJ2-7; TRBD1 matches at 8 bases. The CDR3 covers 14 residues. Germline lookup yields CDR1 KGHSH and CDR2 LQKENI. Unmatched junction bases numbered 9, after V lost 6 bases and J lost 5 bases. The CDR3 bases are TGTGCCAGCTCGAGCGACAGGGGAAAGCACGAGCAGTACTTC. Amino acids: CASSSDRGKHEQYF.

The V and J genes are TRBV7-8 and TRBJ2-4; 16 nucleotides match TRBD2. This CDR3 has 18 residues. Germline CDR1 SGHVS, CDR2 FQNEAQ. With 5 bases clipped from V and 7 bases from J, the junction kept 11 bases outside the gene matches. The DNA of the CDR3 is TGTGCCAGCAGCGGGACTAGCGGGAGGGCCCTCGGCAGGAACATTCAGTACTTC. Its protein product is CASSGTSGRALGRNIQYF.

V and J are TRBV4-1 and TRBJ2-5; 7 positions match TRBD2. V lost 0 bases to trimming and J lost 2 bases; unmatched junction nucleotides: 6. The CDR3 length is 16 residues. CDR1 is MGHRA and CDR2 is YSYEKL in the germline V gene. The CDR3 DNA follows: TGCGCCAGCAGCCAAGATCTGAGCGGGACTCAAGAGACCCAGTACTTC. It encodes CASSQDLSGTQETQYF.

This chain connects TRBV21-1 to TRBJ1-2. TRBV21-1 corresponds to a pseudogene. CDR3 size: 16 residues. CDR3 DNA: TGTGCCAGCAGCAAATCCTTCGTTGGGAGACCTTTGGGCTACACCTTC. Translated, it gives CASSKSFVGRPLGYTF.

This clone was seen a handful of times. CDR3 loop: CSVGQMNTEAFF. The CDR3 coding sequence is TGCAGCGTTGGACAGATGAACACTGAAGCTTTCTTT. The chain is built from TRBV29-1 and TRBJ1-1; D possibly corresponds to TRBD1 (5 bases). Germline CDR1 SQVTM, CDR2 ANQGSEA. There are 12 residues in the CDR3. Trimming removed 4 bases from V and 0 bases from J, with 6 bases in between. Complete variable domain (other parts from reference TRBV29-1 and TRBJ1-1): SAVISQKPSRDICQRGTSLTIQCQVDSQVTMMFWYRQQPGQSLTLIATANQGSEATYESGFVIDKFPISRPNLTFSTLTVSNMSPEDSSIYLCSVGQMNTEAFFGQGTRLTVV.

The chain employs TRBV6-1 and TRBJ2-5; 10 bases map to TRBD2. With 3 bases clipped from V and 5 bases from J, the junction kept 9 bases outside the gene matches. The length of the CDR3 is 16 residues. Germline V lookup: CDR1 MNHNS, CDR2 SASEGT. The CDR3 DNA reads TGTGCCAGCAGTGATCCCCGAGTAGCGGGAGGCGAGACCCAGTACTTC. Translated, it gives CASSDPRVAGGETQYF.

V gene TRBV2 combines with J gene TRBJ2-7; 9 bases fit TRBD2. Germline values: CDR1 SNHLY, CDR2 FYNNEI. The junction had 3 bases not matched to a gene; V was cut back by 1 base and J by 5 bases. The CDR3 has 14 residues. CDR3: CASSEVSGGDEQYF. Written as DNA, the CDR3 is TGTGCCAGCAGTGAAGTTAGCGGGGGCGACGAGCAGTACTTC.

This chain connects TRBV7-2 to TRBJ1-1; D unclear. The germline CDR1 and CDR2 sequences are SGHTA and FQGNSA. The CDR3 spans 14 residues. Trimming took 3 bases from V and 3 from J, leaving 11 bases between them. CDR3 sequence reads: CASSLMQVDTEAFF. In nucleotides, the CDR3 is TGTGCCAGCAGCTTGATGCAGGTCGACACTGAAGCTTTCTTT.

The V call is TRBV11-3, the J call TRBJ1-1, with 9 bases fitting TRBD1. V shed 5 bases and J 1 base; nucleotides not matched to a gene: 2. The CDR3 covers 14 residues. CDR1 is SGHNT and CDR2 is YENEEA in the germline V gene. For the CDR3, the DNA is TGTGCCAGCAGCGGGACAGGGAAGAACACTGAAGCTTTCTTT. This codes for CASSGTGKNTEAFF.

CDR3 sequence: CASSLTGQGKSGANVLTF. The CDR3 nucleotides are TGTGCCAGCAGTTTAACCGGACAGGGAAAGTCTGGGGCCAACGTCCTGACTTTC. The J gene is TRBJ2-6, the V gene TRBV28, with 8 nucleotides matching TRBD1. CDR3 length: 18 amino acids. J lost 1 base, V lost 2 bases, and 7 bases had no gene match. Germline CDR1 reads MDHEN; CDR2 reads SYDVKM.

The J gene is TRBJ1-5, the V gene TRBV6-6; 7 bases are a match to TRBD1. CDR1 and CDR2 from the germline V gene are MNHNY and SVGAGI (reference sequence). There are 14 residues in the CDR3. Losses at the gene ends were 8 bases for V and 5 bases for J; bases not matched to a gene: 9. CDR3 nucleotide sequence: TGTGCCAGCTTACTCCGGGACAGAGATCAGCCCCAGCATTTT. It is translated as CASLLRDRDQPQHF.

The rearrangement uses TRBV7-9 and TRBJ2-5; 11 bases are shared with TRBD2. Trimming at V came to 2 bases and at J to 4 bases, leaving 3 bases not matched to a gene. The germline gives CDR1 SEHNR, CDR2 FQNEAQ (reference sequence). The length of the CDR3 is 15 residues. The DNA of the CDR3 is TGTGCCAGCAGCTTAAAACTAGCGGGAGTAGAGACCCAGTACTTC. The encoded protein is CASSLKLAGVETQYF.

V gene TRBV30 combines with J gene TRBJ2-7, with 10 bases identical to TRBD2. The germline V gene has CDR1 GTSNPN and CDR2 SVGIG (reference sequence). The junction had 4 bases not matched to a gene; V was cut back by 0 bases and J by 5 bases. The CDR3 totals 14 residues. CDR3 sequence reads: CAWSVRLAGDEQYF. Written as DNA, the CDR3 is TGTGCCTGGAGTGTACGGCTAGCGGGGGACGAGCAGTACTTC.

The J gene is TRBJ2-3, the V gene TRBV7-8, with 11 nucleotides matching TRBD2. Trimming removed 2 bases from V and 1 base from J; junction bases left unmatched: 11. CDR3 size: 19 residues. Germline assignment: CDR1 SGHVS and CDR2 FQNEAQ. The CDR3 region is CASSLTGTSGMRGTDTQYF. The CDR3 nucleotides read TGTGCCAGCAGCTTAACCGGGACTAGCGGAATGCGCGGCACAGATACGCAGTATTTT.